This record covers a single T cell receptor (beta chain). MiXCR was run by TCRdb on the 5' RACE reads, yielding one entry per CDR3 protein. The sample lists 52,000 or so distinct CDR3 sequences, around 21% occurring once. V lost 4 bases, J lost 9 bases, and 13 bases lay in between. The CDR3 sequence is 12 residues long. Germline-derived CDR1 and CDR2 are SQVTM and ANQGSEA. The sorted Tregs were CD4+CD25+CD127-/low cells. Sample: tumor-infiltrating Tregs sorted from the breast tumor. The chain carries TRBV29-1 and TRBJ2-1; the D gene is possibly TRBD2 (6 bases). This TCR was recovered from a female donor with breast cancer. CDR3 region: CSVVGTGVEQFF. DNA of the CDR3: TGCAGCGTTGTGGGAACGGGAGTTGAGCAGTTCTTC.